The 15 T cell receptor beta chains below were found in one sample sequenced in a study of blood T cell repertoires in COVID-19. The method was immunoSEQ multiplex PCR; TCRdb's version includes in-frame clones alone and lacks a portion of them. This table holds under 500,000 clones, 87% found once. Sequenced sample: PBMCs or T cells enriched from blood (not recorded which). These receptor sequences come from a woman in her late teens or twenties with acute COVID-19.

CDR3 amino acids: CASSTTGSNSPLHF. For the CDR3, the DNA is TGTGCCAGTAGTACTACAGGGTCCAATTCACCCCTCCACTTT. The chain combines TRBV19 with TRBJ1-6; D possibly corresponds to TRBD1 (6 bases). V was shortened by 4 bases and J by 7 bases, with 11 bases between the two germline ends. This CDR3 comprises 14 residues. Germline V gene lookup returns CDR1 LNHDA and CDR2 SQIVND (reference sequence).

This clone was detected a few times. The V gene is TRBV28, the J gene TRBJ1-2; TRBD1 is a possible D gene (6 bases). The CDR3 sequence is 13 residues long. Germline loops: CDR1 MDHEN, CDR2 SYDVKM. The V and J ends lost 6 bases and 10 bases respectively, with 18 bases between them. CDR3 region: CASSLPSPGDYTF. Here the CDR3 DNA reads TGTGCCAGCAGCTTACCCAGTCCAGGGGACTACACCTTC.

The chain joins TRBV12-5 to TRBJ1-1; a weak D match, TRBD1 (5 bases). The CDR3 runs to 19 residues. The V gene lost 0 bases and the J gene lost 0 bases, with 20 bases spanning the gap. Germline V gene sequence: CDR1 LGHNT, CDR2 FRNRAP. The CDR3 nucleotides are TGTGCTAGTGGTTTGGTATCCCCAACCACAACAGGATTGAACACTGAAGCTTTCTTT. It translates to CASGLVSPTTTGLNTEAFF.

Of note for this clone: At one boundary the junction diverges from the germline segment, which might be a read error. The chain links TRBV6-2 or TRBV6-3 to TRBJ1-1, with D possibly matching TRBD1 (5 bases). Germline V gene data show CDR1 as MNHEY and CDR2 as SVGEGT. The CDR3 loop spans 15 amino acids. The CDR3 DNA is TGTGCCAGCAGTACAACAAGCGGGGGTTACACTGAAGTTTTCTTT. It translates to CASSTTSGGYTEVFF.

The rearrangement links TRBV7-2 to TRBJ2-1; 7 nucleotides agree with TRBD1. The CDR3 spans 18 residues. J was trimmed by 0 bases and V by 1 base; bases with no gene match: 9. Germline CDR1 is SGHTA and CDR2 is FQGNSA. The CDR3 DNA sequence: TGTGCCAGCAGCTTAGACTATGGGACAGTCAGCTCCTACAATGAGCAGTTCTTC. Amino acid sequence: CASSLDYGTVSSYNEQFF.

The chain employs TRBV7-9 and TRBJ2-7, with 9 bases lining up with TRBD2. The CDR3 is 15 residues long. With 6 bases clipped from V and 0 bases from J, the junction kept 6 bases outside the gene matches. Germline CDR1 reads SEHNR; CDR2 reads FQNEAQ (reference sequence). The CDR3 loop is CASRFSGGSSYEQYF. DNA for the CDR3: TGTGCCAGCAGGTTTAGCGGGGGTAGCTCCTACGAGCAGTACTTC.

The CDR3 region has the DNA TGCGCCAGCAGCCAAGCCCCAGCCGGGACTAGCGGCAATGAGCAGTTCTTC. It yields the protein CASSQAPAGTSGNEQFF. The J gene is TRBJ2-1, the V gene TRBV4-3, with 11 bases identical to TRBD2. Germline V lookup: CDR1 LGHNA, CDR2 YSLEER. There are 17 residues in the CDR3. V lost 1 base and J lost 6; bases outside the gene matches: 8.

The chain recombines TRBV3-1 (or the pseudogene TRBV3-2) with TRBJ2-2; 9 bases are a match to TRBD2. Trimming removed 6 bases from V and 4 bases from J; junction bases left unmatched: 3. Germline V gene data show CDR1 as LGHDT and CDR2 as YNNKEL (reference sequence). The CDR3 loop spans 14 amino acids. The CDR3 is CASSPSGTTGELFF. In DNA, the CDR3 is TGTGCCAGCAGTCCTAGCGGGACCACCGGGGAGCTGTTTTTT.

The genes are TRBV4-1 and TRBJ1-1; TRBD1 aligns across 10 bases. Germline CDR1 is MGHRA and CDR2 is YSYEKL. Trimming removed 0 bases from V and 7 bases from J; junction bases left unmatched: 8. The CDR3 length is 16 residues. DNA for the CDR3: TGCGCCAGCAGCCAAGACCAGACAGGGGGCAATGATGAAGCTTTCTTT. Amino acid sequence: CASSQDQTGGNDEAFF.

V is TRBV4-3 and J is TRBJ2-3; 7 positions agree with TRBD1. Germline CDR1 and CDR2: LGHNA and YSLEER. The J segment lost 6 bases and the V segment lost 2 bases, leaving 11 bases of the junction unmatched. There are 16 residues in the CDR3. The CDR3 sequence is CASSQTGTEQGDTQYF. In nucleotides, the CDR3 is TGCGCCAGCAGCCAAACCGGGACAGAGCAGGGGGATACGCAGTATTTT.

The chain couples TRBV13 to TRBJ2-3, with D unclear. Germline CDR1 and CDR2: PRHDT and FYEKMQ (reference sequence). Trimming left V 5 bases short and J 0 bases short, with 9 bases between. The CDR3 totals 14 residues. Here the CDR3 DNA reads TGTGCCAGCAGCCGAGAGAAAAGCACAGATACGCAGTATTTT. Residues: CASSREKSTDTQYF.

This chain uses TRBV7-8 with TRBJ1-6, with D unresolved. Between the trimmed V and J ends, which lost 5 bases and 6 bases, there was a span of 8 bases. CDR1 and CDR2 (germline): SGHVS, FQNEAQ. This CDR3 has 13 amino acids. DNA for the CDR3: TGTGCCAGCAGCCCTACAGCTAATTCACCCCTCCACTTT. It is translated as CASSPTANSPLHF.

This clone appeared a single time. The gene calls are TRBV19 and TRBJ1-2; possibly TRBD1 for D (5 bases). Germline V gives CDR1 LNHDA, CDR2 SQIVND (reference sequence). The CDR3 has 14 amino acids. Trimming cost V 7 bases and J 5 bases, with 17 bases left between them. The CDR3 DNA follows: TGTGCCAGTAAAATTACCGACGGGGGTTATGGCTACACCTTC. Its protein product is CASKITDGGYGYTF.

The V call is TRBV15, the J call TRBJ2-5; 16 positions agree with TRBD2. Germline-derived CDR1 and CDR2 are LNHNV and YYDKDF (reference sequence). CDR3 size: 17 residues. The trim removed 1 base at V and 5 bases at J, leaving 4 bases unmatched. The chain's CDR3 is CATSRVGTSGRVETQYF. CDR3 DNA sequence: TGTGCCACCAGCAGAGTGGGGACTAGCGGGAGGGTGGAGACCCAGTACTTC.

V gene TRBV30 combines with J gene TRBJ2-1, with D unclear. The CDR3 length is 14 residues. From germline, CDR1 is GTSNPN and CDR2 SVGIG (reference sequence). V lost 2 bases and J 5 bases, leaving 13 bases between the germline ends. CDR3 region: CAWSLGSGHNEQFF. CDR3 in DNA: TGTGCCTGGAGTTTGGGTTCGGGTCACAATGAGCAGTTCTTC.